The next 27 T cell receptor beta chains were all read from a single sample in a study of blood T cell repertoires in COVID-19. The assay was immunoSEQ multiplex PCR, and TCRdb's table has in-frame clones only and misses some. This sample carries some 81,000 clones, roughly 96% of them seen once, and the ten largest clones take about 4.1%. The sequencing input was peripheral blood. Source of these receptors: a human donor with active COVID-19. The donor label of this sample is uncertain.

The rearrangement uses TRBV7-9 and TRBJ2-7; 13 nucleotides agree with TRBD2. The V segment lost 4 bases and the J segment 7 bases; nucleotides outside the gene matches: 7. This CDR3 is 15 amino acids long. Germline V gives CDR1 SEHNR, CDR2 FQNEAQ (reference sequence). CDR3 bases: TGTGCCAGCAGCTCAGACGGACTAGCGGGAGAGGAGCAGTACTTC. Its translation is CASSSDGLAGEEQYF.

The chain couples TRBV5-8 to TRBJ2-5; D possibly corresponds to TRBD1 (6 bases). With 4 bases removed from V and 2 bases from J, the gap between germline ends came to 12 bases. The CDR3 covers 14 residues. Germline V lookup: CDR1 SGHTS, CDR2 YDEGEE. DNA of the CDR3: TGTGCCAGCAGCCGAGGACAGCTTCAAGAGACCCAGTACTTC. It encodes CASSRGQLQETQYF. Drawing the rest from reference TRBV5-8 and TRBJ2-5, the complete variable domain is EAGVTQSPTHLIKTRGQQATLRCSPISGHTSVYWYQQALGLGLQFLLWYDEGEERNRGNFPPRFSGRQFPNYSSELNVNALELEDSALYLCASSRGQLQETQYFGPGTRLLVL.

The CDR3 is CAGSPGYDYGYTF. CDR3 in DNA: TGTGCCGGGTCACCGGGTTATGACTATGGCTACACCTTC. This rearrangement joins TRBV7-9 to TRBJ1-2; D is unclear. CDR3 length: 13 amino acids. Looked up from germline, CDR1 is SEHNR and CDR2 is FQNEAQ (reference sequence). The V gene lost 11 bases and the J gene lost 3 bases, with 16 bases spanning the gap. The full variable domain, rest sourced from reference TRBV7-9 and TRBJ1-2, is DTGVSQNPRHKITKRGQNVTFRCDPISEHNRLYWYRQTLGQGPEFLTYFQNEAQLEKSRLLSDRFSAERPKGSFSTLEIQRTEQGDSAMYLCAGSPGYDYGYTFGSGTRLTVV.

The chain is built from TRBV28 and TRBJ2-3, with 7 nucleotides matching TRBD2. CDR1 is MDHEN and CDR2 is SYDVKM in the germline V gene. The ends lost 4 bases at V and 3 bases at J; junction bases unmatched: 7. The length of the CDR3 is 15 residues. As DNA, the CDR3 is TGTGCCAGCAGTTCAGGCGGGAGTGGTACAGATACGCAGTATTTT. Translating it yields CASSSGGSGTDTQYF.

The V gene is TRBV6-5, the J gene TRBJ2-7, with a possible D match to TRBD1 (5 bases). The CDR3 sequence is 16 residues long. Germline-derived CDR1 and CDR2 are MNHEY and SVGAGI. The V gene lost 0 bases and the J gene lost 0 bases, with 12 bases spanning the gap. The DNA of the CDR3 is TGTGCCAGCAGTTACTCGAGTAGGGGCAGCTCCTACGAGCAGTACTTC. It specifies CASSYSSRGSSYEQYF.

This CDR3 is CASNDRAGNQPQHF. The CDR3 DNA reads TGTGCCAGCAACGACAGGGCGGGCAATCAGCCCCAGCATTTT. The V call is TRBV28, the J call TRBJ1-5; TRBD1 matches 7 bases. The V gene end was trimmed by 7 bases and the J gene end by 2 bases; junction bases not matched to a gene: 5. Germline CDR1 MDHEN, CDR2 SYDVKM. The CDR3 length is 14 residues.

This chain joins TRBV7-9 and TRBJ2-7; perhaps TRBD2 as D (5 bases). CDR3 length: 13 residues. CDR1 and CDR2 from the germline V gene are SEHNR and FQNEAQ (reference sequence). The CDR3 is CARAVRDDYEQYF. The CDR3 region has the DNA TGTGCGAGAGCGGTAAGGGATGACTACGAGCAGTACTTC.

CDR3 region: CASSLLPGQGRGETQYF. CDR3 nucleotides: TGTGCCAGCAGCTTACTTCCCGGACAGGGAAGGGGAGAGACCCAGTACTTC. J is TRBJ2-5 and V is TRBV7-9; 8 bases line up with TRBD1. The V gene's germline CDR1 is SEHNR and CDR2 FQNEAQ (reference sequence). This CDR3 contains 17 residues. With 2 bases clipped from V and 4 bases from J, the junction kept 12 bases outside the gene matches.

V and J are TRBV5-4 and TRBJ2-1; 12 bases map to TRBD2. V was pared by 1 base and J by 2 bases, with 7 bases of the junction left unmatched. CDR3 length: 18 residues. Germline CDR1 SGHNT, CDR2 YYREEE (reference sequence). CDR3 loop: CASSLFESSGRAYNEQFF. The CDR3 DNA sequence: TGTGCCAGCAGCTTGTTCGAGTCTAGCGGGAGGGCCTACAATGAGCAGTTCTTC.

The rearrangement uses TRBV9 and TRBJ1-1, with D possibly TRBD1 on 6 matching bases. The CDR3 loop spans 17 amino acids. Germline assignment: CDR1 SGDLS and CDR2 YYNGEE. Trimming left V 4 bases short and J 0 bases short, with 19 bases between. The CDR3 here is CASSTRGEGGMNTEAFF. CDR3 DNA: TGTGCCAGCAGCACGCGGGGTGAGGGGGGGATGAACACTGAAGCTTTCTTT.

This clone has just one count. This sample includes further DNA sequences coding for the same CDR3. V usage is TRBV18 and J usage is TRBJ1-1; 8 bases fit TRBD1. J gave up 1 base and V 3 bases, and 1 base lay outside the gene matches. Germline CDR1 KGHSH, CDR2 LQKENI. The CDR3 consists of 14 residues. The CDR3 loop is CASSPGTGNTEAFF. The CDR3 DNA reads as TGTGCCAGCTCACCCGGGACAGGGAACACTGAAGCTTTCTTT. Together with reference TRBV18 and TRBJ1-1, the CDR3 gives the full variable domain: NAGVMQNPRHLVRRRGQEARLRCSPMKGHSHVYWYRQLPEEGLKFMVYLQKENIIDESGMPKERFSAEFPKEGPSILRIQQVVRGDSAAYFCASSPGTGNTEAFFGQGTRLTVV.

The V and J genes are TRBV28 and TRBJ1-3, with 9 bases lining up with TRBD1. Unmatched junction bases numbered 5, after V lost 5 bases and J lost 3 bases. Per germline, CDR1 MDHEN and CDR2 SYDVKM. CDR3 size: 15 residues. The CDR3 spells CASSTGGYHGNTIYF. Written as DNA, the CDR3 is TGTGCCAGCAGTACAGGGGGCTACCATGGAAACACCATATATTTT.

CDR3 sequence: CASSLGTGGRETQYF. DNA for the CDR3: TGTGCCAGCAGCTTGGGGACAGGGGGCAGGGAGACCCAGTACTTC. The rearrangement uses TRBV5-6 and TRBJ2-5, with TRBD1 identical over 11 bases. Germline loops: CDR1 SGHDT, CDR2 YYEEEE. J was trimmed by 5 bases and V by 0 bases; bases with no gene match: 3. The CDR3 spans 15 residues. The entire variable domain, with the rest obtained from reference TRBV5-6 and TRBJ2-5, is as follows: DAGVTQSPTHLIKTRGQQVTLRCSPKSGHDTVSWYQQALGQGPQFIFQYYEEEERQRGNFPDRFSGHQFPNYSSELNVNALLLGDSALYLCASSLGTGGRETQYFGPGTRLLVL.

The chain recombines TRBV27 with TRBJ1-5; no firm D call. V shed 2 bases and J shed 4 bases, with 6 bases lying between them. The CDR3 has 13 residues. Germline assignment: CDR1 MNHEY and CDR2 SMNVEV (reference sequence). CDR3 protein: CASSLLENQPQHF. The CDR3 DNA reads TGTGCCAGCAGTTTACTTGAGAATCAGCCCCAGCATTTT.

This rearrangement joins TRBV11-3 to TRBJ2-7; D possibly corresponds to TRBD1 (6 bases). The germline gives CDR1 SGHNT, CDR2 YENEEA. Trimming cost V 5 bases and J 5 bases, with 13 bases left between them. The CDR3 sequence is 13 residues long. The CDR3 spells CASSRTGPDEQYF. CDR3 DNA: TGTGCCAGCAGCCGAACAGGGCCAGACGAGCAGTACTTC.

The chain uses TRBV19 and TRBJ1-1, with TRBD1 identical over 7 bases. Trimming took 7 bases from V and 7 from J; bases not matched to a gene: 9. The CDR3 extends over 13 amino acids. Germline values: CDR1 LNHDA, CDR2 SQIVND (reference sequence). The CDR3 here is CASTGTALSEAFF. CDR3 sequence (DNA): TGTGCCAGTACCGGGACAGCCCTCAGTGAAGCTTTCTTT.

The chain recombines TRBV27 with TRBJ2-2, with D unclear. CDR3 length equals 14 residues. Trimming shortened V by 6 bases and J by 5 bases, and 13 bases separated the two germline ends. The germline V gene has CDR1 MNHEY and CDR2 SMNVEV (reference sequence). The CDR3 spells CASSRPTGTGELFF. As DNA, the CDR3 is TGTGCCAGCAGCCGCCCGACCGGGACCGGGGAGCTGTTTTTT.

This chain links TRBV5-1 with TRBJ2-7; maybe TRBD1 (6 bases). CDR1 and CDR2 from the germline V gene are SGHRS and YFSETQ. The CDR3 is 14 amino acids. V lost 2 bases and J lost 0, with 9 bases in between. This chain's CDR3 is CASSFGTRSYEQYF. For the CDR3, the DNA is TGCGCCAGCAGCTTCGGGACACGCTCCTACGAGCAGTACTTC.

The chain has TRBV7-9 and TRBJ2-7; TRBD1 matches 7 bases. The CDR3 has 15 residues. Per germline, CDR1 SEHNR and CDR2 FQNEAQ (reference sequence). The ends lost 5 bases at V and 4 bases at J; junction bases unmatched: 11. The CDR3 DNA is TGTGCCAGCAGCCCCAACCGGGACAGAGGTTACGAGCAGTACTTC. As protein: CASSPNRDRGYEQYF.

The V call is TRBV18, the J call TRBJ2-2, with 7 nucleotides matching TRBD1. J was trimmed by 7 bases and V by 6 bases; bases with no gene match: 5. The CDR3 has 13 residues. Germline lookup yields CDR1 KGHSH and CDR2 LQKENI. The CDR3 nucleotides are TGTGCCAGCTCTCGGGACAGCCTCGGGGAGCTGTTTTTT. Encoded protein: CASSRDSLGELFF. Complete variable domain (other parts from reference TRBV18 and TRBJ2-2): NAGVMQNPRHLVRRRGQEARLRCSPMKGHSHVYWYRQLPEEGLKFMVYLQKENIIDESGMPKERFSAEFPKEGPSILRIQQVVRGDSAAYFCASSRDSLGELFFGEGSRLTVL.

V gene TRBV9 combines with J gene TRBJ2-7; 12 bases match TRBD2. V was clipped by 3 bases and J by 4 bases; unmatched bases: 2. CDR3 length: 14 residues. Germline-derived CDR1 and CDR2 are SGDLS and YYNGEE. For the CDR3, the DNA is TGTGCCAGCAGCGCGACTAGCGGGAGATACGAGCAGTACTTC. Its protein product is CASSATSGRYEQYF.

The V gene is TRBV7-8, the J gene TRBJ1-1, with a tentative D call TRBD1 (6 bases). The CDR3 consists of 15 residues. Trimming removed 6 bases from V and 3 bases from J, with 17 bases in between. The germline gives CDR1 SGHVS, CDR2 FQNEAQ. Here the CDR3 DNA reads TGTGCCAGCAGTTCCGAGGGGGGGGACTACACTGAAGCTTTCTTT. Translated: CASSSEGGDYTEAFF.

The rearrangement joins TRBV21-1 to TRBJ2-5; TRBD1 is taken as the D call from the table, unchecked against the DNA. TRBV21-1 is given as a pseudogene. This CDR3 comprises 15 residues. CDR3 sequence reads: CASSPRDRKKETQYF. The DNA of the CDR3 is TGTGCCAGCAGCCCTCGGGACAGGAAAAAAGAGACCCAGTACTTC.

The chain links TRBV2 to TRBJ1-1; 8 nucleotides agree with TRBD1. V lost 0 bases, J lost 4 bases, and 4 bases stayed unmatched. Germline V gene lookup returns CDR1 SNHLY and CDR2 FYNNEI. CDR3 length: 15 residues. The CDR3 coding sequence is TGTGCCAGCAGTGAAGCGCAGGGGGCGGCCACTGAAGCTTTCTTT. It codes for CASSEAQGAATEAFF.

The sample holds one count of this clone. V gene TRBV6-1 combines with J gene TRBJ1-5; D is ambiguous. Germline loops: CDR1 MNHNS, CDR2 SASEGT. Trimming took off 2 bases at V and 5 bases at J, with 7 bases between the two ends. There are 13 residues in the CDR3. The CDR3 DNA sequence: TGTGCCAGCAGTGAACGGGATGATCAGCCCCAGCATTTT. Translating it yields CASSERDDQPQHF.

The chain employs TRBV13 and TRBJ2-4; 12 nucleotides line up with TRBD2. From germline, CDR1 is PRHDT and CDR2 FYEKMQ (reference sequence). This CDR3 has 19 residues. J was trimmed by 4 bases and V by 3 bases; bases with no gene match: 13. CDR3 in DNA: TGTGCCAGCAGCTTTAATCAGGGACTAGCGGGCGTGCGGAAAAACATTCAGTACTTC. Translation: CASSFNQGLAGVRKNIQYF.

The genes are TRBV28 and TRBJ2-7; perhaps TRBD1 as D (6 bases). The V end lost 7 bases, the J end lost 5 bases, and 18 bases lay between the germline ends. The CDR3 loop spans 14 amino acids. Germline V gene lookup returns CDR1 MDHEN and CDR2 SYDVKM. The CDR3 DNA reads TGTGCCAGCAAACCCGTAGAGTCAGGGGACGAGCAGTACTTC. Amino acids: CASKPVESGDEQYF.